Listed here are 27 T cell receptor beta chains from one sample, sequenced in a study of blood T cell repertoires in COVID-19. The protocol was immunoSEQ multiplex PCR, while the TCRdb copy is restricted to in-frame clones and leaves out a portion. The table shows approximately 210,000 clones, with over 80% occurring only once. The sample taken for sequencing was peripheral blood. All receptors derive from a human donor in a cohort sampled during active COVID-19.

This clone was counted a few times. The chain uses TRBV6-4 and TRBJ2-2; 9 nucleotides match TRBD1. CDR1 and CDR2 from the germline V gene are MRHNA and SNTAGT. V shed 6 bases, J shed 5 bases, and the junction held 7 bases outside the gene matches. CDR3 length equals 15 residues. The CDR3 spells CASSPGQGTTGELFF. The CDR3 DNA is TGTGCCAGCAGCCCGGGACAGGGTACTACCGGGGAGCTGTTTTTT.

This chain uses TRBV28 with TRBJ1-1; no reliable D call. V shed 3 bases and J shed 5 bases, with 13 bases lying between them. The germline V gene has CDR1 MDHEN and CDR2 SYDVKM. The CDR3 has 14 amino acids. The CDR3 loop reads CASSFGEGRTEAFF. CDR3 sequence (DNA): TGTGCCAGCAGTTTTGGGGAGGGTAGGACTGAAGCTTTCTTT.

The rearrangement uses TRBV30 and TRBJ1-1; 11 bases line up with TRBD1. The CDR3 spans 16 residues. Germline V gives CDR1 GTSNPN, CDR2 SVGIG (reference sequence). After removal of 3 bases from V and 0 bases from J, the junction contained 6 bases not matched to a gene. The CDR3 DNA sequence: TGTGCCTGGAGATTACCGGGACAGGGGGTGAACACTGAAGCTTTCTTT. Protein: CAWRLPGQGVNTEAFF.

The chain carries TRBV24-1 and TRBJ2-3; 11 bases match TRBD2. The CDR3 has 17 amino acids. V was clipped by 3 bases and J by 0 bases; unmatched bases: 4. Germline lookup yields CDR1 KGHDR and CDR2 SFDVKD. In DNA form, the CDR3 reads TGTGCCACCAGTGATGTTAGCGGGAGGGCCAGCACAGATACGCAGTATTTT. Its translation is CATSDVSGRASTDTQYF.

The chain combines TRBV21-1 with TRBJ2-7; TRBD2, the table's D call, was not compared with the DNA. TRBV21-1 is a known pseudogene. This CDR3 contains 16 residues. The CDR3 DNA sequence: TGTGCCAGCAGCACCCGGACTAGCGGAAGCTCCTACGAGCAGTACTTC. Protein sequence: CASSTRTSGSSYEQYF.

V usage is TRBV30 and J usage is TRBJ1-4, with 9 bases matching TRBD1. Germline lookup yields CDR1 GTSNPN and CDR2 SVGIG (reference sequence). The CDR3 extends over 15 amino acids. V dropped 4 bases and J dropped 7; count of bases not matched to a gene: 10. This chain's CDR3 is CAWNHGTGRGEKLFF. Written as DNA, the CDR3 is TGTGCCTGGAACCACGGGACAGGGCGGGGTGAAAAACTGTTTTTT.

V usage is TRBV7-2 and J usage is TRBJ2-5; 8 nucleotides align to TRBD1. Trimming at V came to 2 bases and at J to 4 bases, leaving 9 bases not matched to a gene. Germline V gives CDR1 SGHTA, CDR2 FQGNSA. This CDR3 has 16 amino acids. The CDR3 DNA is TGTGCCAGCAGCTTAAAAACGGGGACAGGAGGAGAGACCCAGTACTTC. Its translation is CASSLKTGTGGETQYF.

This chain joins TRBV27 and TRBJ2-7; 12 nucleotides align to TRBD2. Germline loops: CDR1 MNHEY, CDR2 SMNVEV (reference sequence). The CDR3 covers 14 residues. Trimming removed 3 bases from V and 7 bases from J; junction bases left unmatched: 4. As DNA, the CDR3 is TGTGCCAGCAGTTTCGCTAGCGGGAGGGGAGAGCAGTACTTC. Translating gives CASSFASGRGEQYF.

This sequence joins TRBV5-5 and TRBJ1-5, with D possibly matching TRBD1 (5 bases). The V and J ends lost 4 bases and 0 bases respectively, with 17 bases between them. Looked up from germline, CDR1 is SGHKS and CDR2 is YYEKEE (reference sequence). This CDR3 contains 17 residues. The CDR3 sequence is CASSLEQAGNSNQPQHF. The CDR3 coding sequence is TGTGCCAGCAGCCTTGAACAGGCAGGAAATAGCAATCAGCCCCAGCATTTT. Supplemented by reference TRBV5-5 and TRBJ1-5, the full variable domain reads DAGVTQSPTHLIKTRGQQVTLRCSPISGHKSVSWYQQVLGQGPQFIFQYYEKEERGRGNFPDRFSARQFPNYSSELNVNALLLGDSALYLCASSLEQAGNSNQPQHFGDGTRLSIL.

In this sample, this clone turned up once. Within the sample, other DNA sequences also encode this same CDR3. The chain couples TRBV7-2 to TRBJ1-1, with D possibly being TRBD1 (5 bases). V was pared by 5 bases and J by 0 bases, with 10 bases between. This CDR3 is 14 amino acids long. Germline loops: CDR1 SGHTA, CDR2 FQGNSA. This CDR3 reads CASSLGQMNTEAFF. The CDR3 DNA reads as TGTGCCAGCAGCCTTGGACAAATGAACACTGAAGCTTTCTTT.

The chain couples TRBV5-6 to TRBJ1-5; D possibly corresponds to TRBD1 (6 bases). Trimming left V 3 bases short and J 6 bases short, with 19 bases between. Germline V gene lookup returns CDR1 SGHDT and CDR2 YYEEEE. The CDR3 has 16 amino acids. CDR3 in amino acids: CASSSLGGPGGQPQHF. Here the CDR3 DNA reads TGTGCCAGCAGCTCGCTTGGGGGGCCGGGAGGTCAGCCCCAGCATTTT.

V usage is TRBV6-2 or TRBV6-3 and J usage is TRBJ1-2, with unresolved D. Trimming removed 2 bases from V and 4 bases from J, with 5 bases in between. Germline V gives CDR1 MNHEY, CDR2 SVGEGT. The CDR3 contains 12 residues. CDR3 sequence: CASSYGLYGYTF. The CDR3 bases are TGTGCCAGCAGTTACGGCCTCTATGGCTACACCTTC.

The chain joins TRBV10-3 to TRBJ2-1, with 9 bases that match TRBD2. The CDR3 is 17 amino acids. CDR1 and CDR2 from the germline V gene are ENHRY and SYGVKD. V shed 8 bases and J 8 bases; nucleotides not matched to a gene: 19. CDR3 amino acids: CAIQQRPGTSPGDEQFF. In DNA, the CDR3 is TGTGCCATCCAGCAACGTCCCGGGACTAGCCCAGGGGATGAGCAGTTCTTC.

The rearrangement links TRBV2 to TRBJ2-1; TRBD1 matches 10 bases. The length of the CDR3 is 14 residues. The germline V gene has CDR1 SNHLY and CDR2 FYNNEI. After removal of 5 bases from V and 9 bases from J, the junction contained 7 bases not matched to a gene. In nucleotides, the CDR3 is TGTGCCAGCAGTCTCGGGACAGGGGAGGGTGAGCAGTTCTTC. Amino acid sequence: CASSLGTGEGEQFF.

The J gene is TRBJ1-1, the V gene TRBV18, with TRBD1 identical over 8 bases. This CDR3 comprises 13 residues. With V trimmed by 6 bases and J by 3 bases, 3 bases remained unmatched. The germline CDR1 and CDR2 sequences are KGHSH and LQKENI. The CDR3 nucleotides read TGTGCCAGCTCTGACAGGGGTGACACTGAAGCTTTCTTT. Translating gives CASSDRGDTEAFF.

This chain connects TRBV27 to TRBJ2-7; 10 bases match TRBD1. Germline assignment: CDR1 MNHEY and CDR2 SMNVEV (reference sequence). This CDR3 has 15 amino acids. Trimming at V came to 6 bases and at J to 5 bases, leaving 10 bases not matched to a gene. The CDR3, as DNA: TGTGCCAGCAGCCCCGACAGGGGGCGGATGAACGAGCAGTACTTC. It codes for CASSPDRGRMNEQYF.

The chain uses TRBV4-3 and TRBJ2-1; TRBD2 matches 12 bases. The ends lost 0 bases at V and 15 bases at J; junction bases unmatched: 6. Germline V lookup: CDR1 LGHNA, CDR2 YSLEER. The CDR3 is 14 amino acids. DNA of the CDR3: TGCGCCAGCAGCCAAGATCTAGCGGGAGGGGCTTCGTTCTTC. It specifies CASSQDLAGGASFF.

The rearrangement links TRBV5-4 to TRBJ2-7; 7 bases fit TRBD1. Germline V gene sequence: CDR1 SGHNT, CDR2 YYREEE (reference sequence). Trimming took 4 bases from V and 7 from J; bases not matched to a gene: 11. This CDR3 is built from 14 residues. CDR3 protein: CASSPTGTLMEQYF. CDR3 coding DNA: TGTGCCAGCAGCCCGACAGGGACCCTGATGGAGCAGTACTTC.

The chain employs TRBV25-1 and TRBJ2-1; 8 nucleotides line up with TRBD1. CDR3 size: 16 residues. Per the germline V gene, CDR1 is MGHDK and CDR2 is SYGVNS. V shed 6 bases and J 0 bases; nucleotides not matched to a gene: 7. The CDR3 is CASSEPGTGSYNEQFF. The CDR3 coding sequence is TGTGCCAGCAGCGAGCCTGGGACAGGCTCCTACAATGAGCAGTTCTTC.

V is TRBV19 and J is TRBJ2-1; TRBD2 agrees at 11 bases. The CDR3 consists of 17 residues. In germline, CDR1 is LNHDA, CDR2 SQIVND (reference sequence). V shed 7 bases and J 8 bases; nucleotides not matched to a gene: 16. The DNA of the CDR3 is TGTGCCAGTATGGGATTAGGACTAGCGGGCCATTTCGATGAGCAGTTCTTC. Encoded protein: CASMGLGLAGHFDEQFF. The full variable domain, in which reference TRBV19 and TRBJ2-1 provide the parts outside the CDR3, is DGGITQSPKYLFRKEGQNVTLSCEQNLNHDAMYWYRQDPGQGLRLIYYSQIVNDFQKGDIAEGYSVSREKKESFPLTVTSAQKNPTAFYLCASMGLGLAGHFDEQFFGPGTRLTVL.

The chain carries TRBV11-2 and TRBJ2-7; TRBD2 agrees at 7 bases. V lost 5 bases to trimming and J lost 3 bases; unmatched junction nucleotides: 19. The CDR3 runs to 18 residues. In germline, CDR1 is SGHAT, CDR2 FQNNGV. The CDR3 spells CASSPQFGYRTSGYEQYF. Here the CDR3 DNA reads TGTGCCAGCAGCCCTCAATTCGGATACCGGACTAGTGGCTACGAGCAGTACTTC.

The rearrangement uses TRBV25-1 and TRBJ1-2, with D hard to call. In germline, CDR1 is MGHDK, CDR2 SYGVNS. V gave up 3 bases and J gave up 3 bases, with 11 bases separating them. CDR3 length: 14 residues. CDR3 residues: CASSDGGRDYGYTF. CDR3 bases: TGTGCCAGCAGTGATGGCGGGAGGGACTATGGCTACACCTTC.

The chain links TRBV7-9 to TRBJ2-5; TRBD2 is a possible D gene (7 bases). Germline CDR1 is SEHNR and CDR2 is FQNEAQ (reference sequence). Trimming removed 1 base from V and 1 base from J, with 13 bases in between. The CDR3 loop spans 16 amino acids. The CDR3 DNA follows: TGTGCCAGCAGCTTAGTGAAGGGGGGGTCCCAAGAGACCCAGTACTTC. This sequence encodes CASSLVKGGSQETQYF. Full variable domain (rest looked up from reference TRBV7-9 and TRBJ2-5): DTGVSQNPRHKITKRGQNVTFRCDPISEHNRLYWYRQTLGQGPEFLTYFQNEAQLEKSRLLSDRFSAERPKGSFSTLEIQRTEQGDSAMYLCASSLVKGGSQETQYFGPGTRLLVL.

The chain joins TRBV28 to TRBJ2-7, with D perhaps TRBD1 (6 bases). The CDR3 is 15 amino acids. The germline CDR1 and CDR2 sequences are MDHEN and SYDVKM. With 2 bases removed from V and 1 base from J, the gap between germline ends came to 12 bases. The CDR3 loop is CASSLGGSESYEQYF. The CDR3 nucleotides read TGTGCCAGCAGTTTAGGGGGCTCTGAATCCTACGAGCAGTACTTC.

The V and J genes are TRBV24-1 and TRBJ1-2, with D perhaps TRBD1 (5 bases). The CDR3 totals 13 residues. Germline lookup yields CDR1 KGHDR and CDR2 SFDVKD. V was trimmed by 5 bases and J by 4 bases, leaving 10 bases between them. This chain's CDR3 is CATSARDSYGYTF. DNA of the CDR3: TGTGCCACCAGTGCCCGAGACAGCTATGGCTACACCTTC.

The chain has TRBV13 and TRBJ2-7; TRBD2 aligns across 7 bases. The CDR3 is 16 residues long. Germline V gene sequence: CDR1 PRHDT, CDR2 FYEKMQ (reference sequence). With 1 base clipped from V and 5 bases from J, the junction kept 11 bases outside the gene matches. In DNA form, the CDR3 reads TGTGCCAGCAGCTTAGCCGGCCGGGGAGGGCCCCACGAGCAGTACTTC. Translation gives CASSLAGRGGPHEQYF.

The chain is built from TRBV18 and TRBJ2-1, with 14 bases fitting TRBD2. The length of the CDR3 is 15 residues. Germline lookup yields CDR1 KGHSH and CDR2 LQKENI. The V gene end was trimmed by 6 bases and the J gene end by 7 bases; junction bases not matched to a gene: 5. CDR3 bases: TGTGCCAGCTCGCTGACTAGCGGGAGGGCTAATGAGCAGTTCTTC. Translating gives CASSLTSGRANEQFF.